What follows is one T cell receptor (beta chain) and its context. For the second PCR, which ran for about 7 to 12 cycles, a sample-barcoded 5' primer and a J-beta primer mix were used. Each CDR3 protein gets one entry after TCRdb re-called the 5' RACE reads with MiXCR. The sample consists of around 580,000 distinct CDR3 sequences, roughly 48% of them appearing once. The CDR3 runs to 15 residues. V lost 0 bases to trimming and J lost 4 bases, with 11 bases between them. Looked up from germline, CDR1 is SGDLS and CDR2 is YYNGEE. This entry comes from a study of blood T cells in healthy people across ages.

The chain employs TRBV9 and TRBJ2-1; D unclear. The specimen sequenced was blood. This clonotype was sampled from an elderly man in good health. CDR3 sequence reads: CASSVEQLSYNEQFF. The DNA of the CDR3 is TGTGCCAGCAGCGTAGAACAGCTTTCTTACAATGAGCAGTTCTTC.